This T cell receptor (beta chain) was recovered during a study of blood T cells in healthy people across ages. Comments on this clonotype: The target antigen is unknown.

The CDR3 consists of 13 residues. The germline V gene encodes CDR1 SGHRS and CDR2 YFSETQ. V lost 4 bases, J lost 5 bases, and 11 bases lay in between. The second PCR ran about 6 to 12 cycles with a sample-barcoded 5' primer and J-beta primers. MiXCR was run by TCRdb on the 5' RACE reads, yielding one entry per CDR3 protein. The table lists 890,000 or so distinct CDR3 sequences, 60% to 80% of them singletons. General study points: Whereas aged donors had fewer naive CD4+ cells, long-lived donors had more of them and higher diversity. Observed TCR beta diversity per million T cells went down as age went up. This fall followed a roughly linear course with age.

Sequenced: blood. This sequence originates from a man aged 25 to 45 in good health. V gene TRBV5-1 combines with J gene TRBJ2-3; D perhaps matches TRBD2 (6 bases). CDR3 protein: CASSRGLQDTQYF. The CDR3 DNA reads as TGCGCCAGCAGCAGGGGACTTCAAGATACGCAGTATTTT. The full variable domain, rest sourced from reference TRBV5-1 and TRBJ2-3, is KAGVTQTPRYLIKTRGQQVTLSCSPISGHRSVSWYQQTPGQGLQFLFEYFSETQRNKGNFPGRFSGRQFSNSRSEMNVSTLELGDSALYLCASSRGLQDTQYFGPGTRLTVL.